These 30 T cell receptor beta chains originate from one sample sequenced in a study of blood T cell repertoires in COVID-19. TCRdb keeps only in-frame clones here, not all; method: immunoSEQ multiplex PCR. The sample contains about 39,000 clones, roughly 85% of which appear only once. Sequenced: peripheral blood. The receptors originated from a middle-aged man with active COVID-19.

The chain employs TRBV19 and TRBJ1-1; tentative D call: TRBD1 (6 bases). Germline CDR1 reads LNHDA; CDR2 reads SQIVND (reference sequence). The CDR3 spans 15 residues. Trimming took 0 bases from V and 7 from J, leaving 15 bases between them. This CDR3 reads CASSIEGGPSFEAFF. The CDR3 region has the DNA TGTGCCAGTAGTATAGAGGGGGGGCCCTCCTTTGAAGCTTTCTTT.

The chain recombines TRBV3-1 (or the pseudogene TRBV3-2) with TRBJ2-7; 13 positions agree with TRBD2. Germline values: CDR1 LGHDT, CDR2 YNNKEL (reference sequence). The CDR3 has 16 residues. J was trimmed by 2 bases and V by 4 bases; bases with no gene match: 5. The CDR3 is CASSRQLAGGPYEQYF. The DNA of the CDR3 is TGTGCCAGCAGCCGTCAACTAGCGGGAGGGCCCTACGAGCAGTACTTC.

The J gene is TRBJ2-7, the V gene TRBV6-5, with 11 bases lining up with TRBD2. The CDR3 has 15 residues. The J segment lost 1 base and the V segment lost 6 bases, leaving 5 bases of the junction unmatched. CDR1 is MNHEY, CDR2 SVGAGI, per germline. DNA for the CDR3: TGTGCCAGCAGGGCGGGACTAGCGGATTCCTACGAGCAGTACTTC. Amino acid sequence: CASRAGLADSYEQYF.

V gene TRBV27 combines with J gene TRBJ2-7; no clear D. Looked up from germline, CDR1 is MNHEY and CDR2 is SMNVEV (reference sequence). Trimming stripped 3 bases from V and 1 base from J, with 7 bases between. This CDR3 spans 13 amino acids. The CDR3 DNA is TGTGCCAGCAGTTTTGCAGGATCCTACGAGCAGTACTTC. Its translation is CASSFAGSYEQYF.

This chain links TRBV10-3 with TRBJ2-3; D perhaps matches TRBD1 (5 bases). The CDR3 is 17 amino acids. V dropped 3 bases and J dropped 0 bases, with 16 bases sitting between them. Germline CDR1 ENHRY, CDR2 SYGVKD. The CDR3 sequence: CAISEYLTGASTDTQYF. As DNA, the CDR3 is TGTGCCATCAGTGAATATCTAACAGGAGCTAGCACAGATACGCAGTATTTT.

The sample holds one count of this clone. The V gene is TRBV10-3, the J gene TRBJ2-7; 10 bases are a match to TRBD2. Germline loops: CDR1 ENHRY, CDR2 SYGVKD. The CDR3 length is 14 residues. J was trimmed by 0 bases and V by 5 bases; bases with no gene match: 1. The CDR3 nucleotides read TGTGCCATCAGTCCTAGCGGGAGCTCCTACGAGCAGTACTTC. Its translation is CAISPSGSSYEQYF.

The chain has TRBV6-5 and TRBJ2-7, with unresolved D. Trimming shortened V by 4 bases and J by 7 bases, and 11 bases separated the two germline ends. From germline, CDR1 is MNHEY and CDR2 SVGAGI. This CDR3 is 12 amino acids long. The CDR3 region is CASSSLELEQYF. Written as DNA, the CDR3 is TGTGCCAGCAGTTCTCTGGAGTTGGAGCAGTACTTC.

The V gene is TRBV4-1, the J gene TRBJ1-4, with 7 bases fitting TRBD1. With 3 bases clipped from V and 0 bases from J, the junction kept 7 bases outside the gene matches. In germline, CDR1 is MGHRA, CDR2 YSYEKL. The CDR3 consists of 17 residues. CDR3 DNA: TGCGCCAGCAGCCATCCCCGGGACAGTGCAACTAATGAAAAACTGTTTTTT. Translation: CASSHPRDSATNEKLFF.

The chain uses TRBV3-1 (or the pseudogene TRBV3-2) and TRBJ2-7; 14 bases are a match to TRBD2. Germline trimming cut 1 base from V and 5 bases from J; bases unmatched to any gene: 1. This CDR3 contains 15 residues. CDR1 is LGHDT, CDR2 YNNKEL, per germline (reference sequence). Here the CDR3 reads CASSQGTSGRNEQYF. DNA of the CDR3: TGTGCCAGCAGCCAAGGGACTAGCGGGAGGAACGAGCAGTACTTC.

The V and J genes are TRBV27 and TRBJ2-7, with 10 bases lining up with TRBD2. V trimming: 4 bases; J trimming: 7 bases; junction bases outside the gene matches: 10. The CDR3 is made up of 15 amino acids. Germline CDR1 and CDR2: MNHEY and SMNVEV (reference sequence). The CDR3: CASSSAGGAWEEQYF. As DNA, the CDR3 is TGTGCCAGCAGTTCAGCGGGAGGGGCCTGGGAAGAGCAGTACTTC.

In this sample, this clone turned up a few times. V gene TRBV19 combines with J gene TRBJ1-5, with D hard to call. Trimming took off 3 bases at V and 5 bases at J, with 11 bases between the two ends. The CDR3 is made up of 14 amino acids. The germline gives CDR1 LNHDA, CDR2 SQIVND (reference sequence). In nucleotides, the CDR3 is TGTGCCAGTAGTATCGGGTATGAGGATCAGCCCCAGCATTTT. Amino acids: CASSIGYEDQPQHF.

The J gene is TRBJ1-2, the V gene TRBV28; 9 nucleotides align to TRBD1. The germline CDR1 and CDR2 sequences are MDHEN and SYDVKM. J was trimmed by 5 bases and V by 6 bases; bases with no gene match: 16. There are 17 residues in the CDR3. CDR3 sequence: CASSRTTNAGTGYGYTF. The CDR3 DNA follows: TGTGCCAGCAGCAGGACTACAAACGCCGGGACAGGGTATGGCTACACCTTC.

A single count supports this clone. CDR3 sequence reads: CASRVRGSYNEQFF. The DNA for the CDR3 is TGTGCCAGCAGAGTGAGGGGGTCCTACAATGAGCAGTTCTTC. V gene TRBV27 combines with J gene TRBJ2-1; TRBD1 is a possible D gene (6 bases). Germline CDR1 reads MNHEY; CDR2 reads SMNVEV (reference sequence). Trimming left V 6 bases short and J 1 base short, with 10 bases between. The CDR3 consists of 14 residues.

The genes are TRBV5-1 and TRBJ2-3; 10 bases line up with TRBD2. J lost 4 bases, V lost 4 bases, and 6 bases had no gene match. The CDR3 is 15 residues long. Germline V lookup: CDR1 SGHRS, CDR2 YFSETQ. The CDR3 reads CASSSLAGDADTQYF. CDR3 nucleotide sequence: TGCGCCAGCAGCAGTCTAGCGGGAGATGCAGATACGCAGTATTTT.

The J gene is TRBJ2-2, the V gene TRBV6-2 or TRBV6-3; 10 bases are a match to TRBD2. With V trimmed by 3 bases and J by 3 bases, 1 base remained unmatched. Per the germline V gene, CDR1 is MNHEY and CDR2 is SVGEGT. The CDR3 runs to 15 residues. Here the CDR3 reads CASSYLAGDTGELFF. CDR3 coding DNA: TGTGCCAGCAGTTATCTAGCGGGAGACACCGGGGAGCTGTTTTTT.

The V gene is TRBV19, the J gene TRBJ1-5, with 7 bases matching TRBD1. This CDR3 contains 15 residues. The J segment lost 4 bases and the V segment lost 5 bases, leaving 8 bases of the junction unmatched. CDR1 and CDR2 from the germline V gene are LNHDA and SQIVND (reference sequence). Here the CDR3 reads CASSPLNRGNQPQHF. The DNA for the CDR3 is TGTGCCAGTAGTCCCCTTAACAGGGGAAATCAGCCCCAGCATTTT. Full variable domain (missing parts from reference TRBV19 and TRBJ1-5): DGGITQSPKYLFRKEGQNVTLSCEQNLNHDAMYWYRQDPGQGLRLIYYSQIVNDFQKGDIAEGYSVSREKKESFPLTVTSAQKNPTAFYLCASSPLNRGNQPQHFGDGTRLSIL.

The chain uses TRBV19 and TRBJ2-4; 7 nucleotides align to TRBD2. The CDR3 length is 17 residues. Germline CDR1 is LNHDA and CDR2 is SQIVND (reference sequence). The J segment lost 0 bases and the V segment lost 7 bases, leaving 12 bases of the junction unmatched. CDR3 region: CASTHPGAGLAKNIQYF. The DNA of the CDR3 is TGTGCCAGTACCCACCCCGGAGCGGGGCTAGCCAAAAACATTCAGTACTTC.

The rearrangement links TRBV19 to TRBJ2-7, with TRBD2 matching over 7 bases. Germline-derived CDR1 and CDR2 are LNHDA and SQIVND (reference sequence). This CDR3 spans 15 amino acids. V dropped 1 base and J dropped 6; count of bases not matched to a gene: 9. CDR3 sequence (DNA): TGTGCCAGTAGTATAGGCGGCGGGAGAATGGGCGAGCAGTACTTC. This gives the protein CASSIGGGRMGEQYF.

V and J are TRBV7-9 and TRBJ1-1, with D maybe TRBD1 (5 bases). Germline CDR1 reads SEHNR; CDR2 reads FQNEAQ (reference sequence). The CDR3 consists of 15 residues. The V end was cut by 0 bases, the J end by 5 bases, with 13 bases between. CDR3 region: CASSLALGEGTEAFF. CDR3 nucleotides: TGTGCCAGCAGCTTAGCGCTCGGGGAGGGGACTGAAGCTTTCTTT. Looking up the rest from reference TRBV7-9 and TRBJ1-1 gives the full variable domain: DTGVSQNPRHKITKRGQNVTFRCDPISEHNRLYWYRQTLGQGPEFLTYFQNEAQLEKSRLLSDRFSAERPKGSFSTLEIQRTEQGDSAMYLCASSLALGEGTEAFFGQGTRLTVV.

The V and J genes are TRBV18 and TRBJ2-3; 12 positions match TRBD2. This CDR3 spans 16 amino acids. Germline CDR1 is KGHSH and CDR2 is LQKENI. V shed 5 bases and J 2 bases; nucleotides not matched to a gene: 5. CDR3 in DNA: TGTGCCAGCTCATCTGGGACTAGCGGGCACACAGATACGCAGTATTTT. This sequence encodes CASSSGTSGHTDTQYF.

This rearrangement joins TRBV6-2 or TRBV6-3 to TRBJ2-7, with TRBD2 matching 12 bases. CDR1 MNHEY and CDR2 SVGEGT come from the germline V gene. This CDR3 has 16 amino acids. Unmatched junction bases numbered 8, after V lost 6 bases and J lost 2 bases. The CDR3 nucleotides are TGTGCCAGCAGCTCCGCGACTAGCGGGGGTCCCTACGAGCAGTACTTC. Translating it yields CASSSATSGGPYEQYF.

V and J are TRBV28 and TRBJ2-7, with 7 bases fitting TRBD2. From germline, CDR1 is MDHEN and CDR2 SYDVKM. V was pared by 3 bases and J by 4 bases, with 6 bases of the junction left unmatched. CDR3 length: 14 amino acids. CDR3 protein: CASSLGGEGYEQYF. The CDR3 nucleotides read TGTGCCAGCAGTTTGGGTGGGGAGGGGTACGAGCAGTACTTC. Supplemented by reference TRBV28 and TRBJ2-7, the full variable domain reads DVKVTQSSRYLVKRTGEKVFLECVQDMDHENMFWYRQDPGLGLRLIYFSYDVKMKEKGDIPEGYSVSREKKERFSLILESASTNQTSMYLCASSLGGEGYEQYFGPGTRLTVT.

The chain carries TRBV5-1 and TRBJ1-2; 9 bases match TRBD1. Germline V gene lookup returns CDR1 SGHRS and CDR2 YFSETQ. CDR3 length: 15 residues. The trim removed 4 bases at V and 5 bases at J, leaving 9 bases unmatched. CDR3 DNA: TGCGCCAGCAGCACCGGGACAGGGCCCAGGTATGGCTACACCTTC. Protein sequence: CASSTGTGPRYGYTF.

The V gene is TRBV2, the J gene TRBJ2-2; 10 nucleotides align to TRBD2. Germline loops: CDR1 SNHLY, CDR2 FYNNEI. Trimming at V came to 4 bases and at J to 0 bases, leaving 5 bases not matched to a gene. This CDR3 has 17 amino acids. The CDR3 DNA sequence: TGTGCCAGCAGTGGCCGAGCGGGAGGGACGAACACCGGGGAGCTGTTTTTT. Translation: CASSGRAGGTNTGELFF.

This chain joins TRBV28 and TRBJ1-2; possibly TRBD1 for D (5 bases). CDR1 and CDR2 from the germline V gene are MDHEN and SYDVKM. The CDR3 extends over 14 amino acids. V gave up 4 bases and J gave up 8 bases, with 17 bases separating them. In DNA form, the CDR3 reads TGTGCCAGCAGTTCCCCGCGCAGGGCTCCCGGCTACACCTTC. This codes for CASSSPRRAPGYTF.

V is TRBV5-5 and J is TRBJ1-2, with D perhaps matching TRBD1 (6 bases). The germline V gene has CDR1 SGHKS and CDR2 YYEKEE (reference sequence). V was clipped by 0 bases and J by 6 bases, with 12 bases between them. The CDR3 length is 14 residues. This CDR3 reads CASSLAGGRDGYTF. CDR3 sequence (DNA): TGTGCCAGCAGCTTGGCCGGGGGGCGGGATGGCTACACCTTC.

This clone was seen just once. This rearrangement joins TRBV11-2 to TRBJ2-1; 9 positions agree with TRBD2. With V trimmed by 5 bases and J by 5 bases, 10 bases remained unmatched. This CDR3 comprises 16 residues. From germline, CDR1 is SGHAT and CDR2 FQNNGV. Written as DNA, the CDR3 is TGTGCCAGCAGCCCACGTTTAGCGGGAGTTAACAATGAGCAGTTCTTC. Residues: CASSPRLAGVNNEQFF.

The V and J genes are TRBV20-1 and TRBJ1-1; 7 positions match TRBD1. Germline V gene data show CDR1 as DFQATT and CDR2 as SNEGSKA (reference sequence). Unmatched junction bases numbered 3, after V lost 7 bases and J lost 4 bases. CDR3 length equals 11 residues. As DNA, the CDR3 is TGCAGTGTGACAGGGCCCACTGAAGCTTTCTTT. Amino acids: CSVTGPTEAFF.

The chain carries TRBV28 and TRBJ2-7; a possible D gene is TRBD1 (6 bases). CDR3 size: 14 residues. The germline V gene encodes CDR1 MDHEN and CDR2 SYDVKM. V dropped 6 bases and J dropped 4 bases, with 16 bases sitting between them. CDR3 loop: CASRLQGQIYEQYF. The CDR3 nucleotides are TGTGCCAGCAGGCTACAGGGCCAAATTTACGAGCAGTACTTC.

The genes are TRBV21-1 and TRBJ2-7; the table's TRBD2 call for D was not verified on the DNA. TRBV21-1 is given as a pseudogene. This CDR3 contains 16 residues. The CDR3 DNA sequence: TGTGCCAGCAGCAAAAAGGGAAGCGGAGAAGACTACGAGCAGTACTTC. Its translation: CASSKKGSGEDYEQYF.